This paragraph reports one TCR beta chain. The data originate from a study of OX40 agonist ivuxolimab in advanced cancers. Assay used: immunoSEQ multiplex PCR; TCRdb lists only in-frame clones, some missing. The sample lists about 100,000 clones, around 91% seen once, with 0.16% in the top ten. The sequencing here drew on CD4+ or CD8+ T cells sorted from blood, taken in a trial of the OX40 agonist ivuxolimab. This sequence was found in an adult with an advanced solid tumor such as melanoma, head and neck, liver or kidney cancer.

As DNA, the CDR3 is TGTGCCAGCAGCTCGCGGACTAGCGGGACTAGGTACGAGCAGTACTTC. Protein sequence: CASSSRTSGTRYEQYF. The V gene is TRBV7-2, the J gene TRBJ2-7; 12 nucleotides match TRBD2. Trimming took 4 bases from V and 4 from J; bases not matched to a gene: 8. The CDR3 has 16 amino acids. CDR1 SGHTA and CDR2 FQGNSA come from the germline V gene.